This TCR beta chain originates from a study of cytomegalovirus exposure and HLA in healthy donors. Whole-study findings and limits: A later analysis found common viral pathogens apparently linked to several of the most significant clusters.

Regarding this clone: What it binds is unknown. One junction end does not reproduce the germline sequence, and a read error may be involved. The sample has other DNA sequences that encode this CDR3 too.

Germline CDR1 MDHEN, CDR2 SYDVKM. The CDR3 length is 13 residues. PCR employed 60 Vbeta and 13 Jbeta primers. Using immunoSEQ multiplex PCR, the repertoire was profiled, and TCRdb retains in-frame clones only, with some absent. The sample consists of tens of thousands of clones, 79% of them appearing once. This clonotype was sampled from a woman between 40 and 55 years old in good health and CMV-seropositive. The gene calls are TRBV28 and TRBJ1-2; D unresolved. The sample was PBMCs. CDR3 loop: CASTIEANYGYTF. The CDR3 DNA reads as TGTGCTAGCACCATAGAGGCTAACTATGGCTACACCTTC.